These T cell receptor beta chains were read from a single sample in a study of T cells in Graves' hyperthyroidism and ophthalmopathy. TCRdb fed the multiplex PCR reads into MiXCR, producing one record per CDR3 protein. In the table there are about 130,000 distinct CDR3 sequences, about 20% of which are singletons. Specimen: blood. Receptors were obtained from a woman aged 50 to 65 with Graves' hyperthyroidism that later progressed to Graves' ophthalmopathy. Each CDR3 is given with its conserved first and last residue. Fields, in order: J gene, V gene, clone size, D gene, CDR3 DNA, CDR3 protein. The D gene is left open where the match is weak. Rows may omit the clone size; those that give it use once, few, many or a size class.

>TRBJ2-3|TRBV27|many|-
TGTGCCAGCAGTTACTTTCTCACAGATACGCAGTATTTT
CASSYFLTDTQYF
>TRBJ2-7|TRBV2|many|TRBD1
TGTGCCAGCAGCGCAGGGGGAAGCTCCTACGAGCAGTACTTC
CASSAGGSSYEQYF
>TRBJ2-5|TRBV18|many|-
TGTGCCAGCTCACCTGGGCAGGGGATGGAGACCCAGTACTTC
CASSPGQGMETQYF
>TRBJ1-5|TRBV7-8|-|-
TGTGCCAGCAGCGCTGGAAAAGGGGGGTACCCAGGCTTTAGCAATCAGCCCCAGCATTTT
CASSAGKGGYPGFSNQPQHF
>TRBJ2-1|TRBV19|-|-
TGTGCCAGTAGTGAGCCTTCTAAGATTCCTCATGAGCAGTTCTTC
CASSEPSKIPHEQFF
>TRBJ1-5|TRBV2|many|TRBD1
TGTGCCAGCAGTGGGACAGGGATGAGCAATCAGCCCCAGCATTTT
CASSGTGMSNQPQHF
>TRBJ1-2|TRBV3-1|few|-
TGTGCCAGCAGCCAGAAGTCGGACAGCAACTATGGCTACACCTTC
CASSQKSDSNYGYTF
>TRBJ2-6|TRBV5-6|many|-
TGTGCCAGCAGCGTCACAGGTATCTCTGGGGCCAACGTCCTGACTTTC
CASSVTGISGANVLTF
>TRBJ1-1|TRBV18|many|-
TGTGCCAGCTCACCATTATGGACTGAAGCTTTCTTT
CASSPLWTEAFF
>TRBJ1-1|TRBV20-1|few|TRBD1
TGCAGTGCTAGGAAGAGGACAGGTGCCATGAACACTGAAGCTTTCTTT
CSARKRTGAMNTEAFF
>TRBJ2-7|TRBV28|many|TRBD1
TGTGCCAGCAGTTTATGGGACAGGTACGAGCAGTACTTC
CASSLWDRYEQYF
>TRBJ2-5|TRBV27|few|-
TGTGCCAGCAGCCGAGGGGCAGGGGAGAGGGAGACCCAGTACTTC
CASSRGAGERETQYF
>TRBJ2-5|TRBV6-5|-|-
TGTGCCAGCAGTTACGGCCCGCCCAACTCCCGAGAGACCCAGTACTTC
CASSYGPPNSRETQYF
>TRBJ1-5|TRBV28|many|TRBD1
TGTGCCAGCAGTTGGGGACAGAATAGCAATCAGCCCCAGCATTTT
CASSWGQNSNQPQHF
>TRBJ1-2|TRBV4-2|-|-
TGTGCCAGCAGCCAAGAACTGCGTAGGACAGCGCAACCGAGGGTCGGCTACACCTTC
CASSQELRRTAQPRVGYTF
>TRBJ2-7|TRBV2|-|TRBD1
TGTGCCAGCAGGTCCGGGACAGGCAGTCACGAGCAGTACTTC
CASRSGTGSHEQYF
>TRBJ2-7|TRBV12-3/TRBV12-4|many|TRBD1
TGTGCCAGCAGTTTCGGGACAGGACTCTCCTACGAGCAGTACTTC
CASSFGTGLSYEQYF
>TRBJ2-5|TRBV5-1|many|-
TGCGCCAGCAGCTCGGGCAGGGGCGAGACCCAGTACTTC
CASSSGRGETQYF
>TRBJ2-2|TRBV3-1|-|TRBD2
TGTGCCAGCAGCCAATCTCGTCTTTCCTCTAGCGGGAGGGCCGTCGGGGAGCTGTTTTTT
CASSQSRLSSSGRAVGELFF
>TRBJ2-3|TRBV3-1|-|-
TGTGCCAGCAGCCTCCTAGCCCGCGGGGATACGCAGTATTTT
CASSLLARGDTQYF
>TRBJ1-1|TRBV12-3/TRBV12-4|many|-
TGTGCCAGCAGTTTCTTGGAAGGGACTGAAGCTTTCTTT
CASSFLEGTEAFF
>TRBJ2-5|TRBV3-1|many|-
TGTGCCAGCAGGGTAAGAGAGACCCAGTACTTC
CASRVRETQYF
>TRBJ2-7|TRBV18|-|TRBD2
TGTGCCAGCTCAACGCCGGGACTAGAGGGCTACGAGCAGTACTTC
CASSTPGLEGYEQYF
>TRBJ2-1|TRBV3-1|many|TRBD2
TGTGCCAGCAGCCAAGATACTTGGACTAGCGGATACAATGAGCAGTTCTTC
CASSQDTWTSGYNEQFF
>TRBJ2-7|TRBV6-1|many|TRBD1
TGTGCCAGCAGTGAAAAGGACAGGGTGAACTTC
CASSEKDRVNF
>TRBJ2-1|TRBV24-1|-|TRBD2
TGTGCCACCAGTGATAGGCTAGCGGGACCCCACAATGAGCAGTTCTTC
CATSDRLAGPHNEQFF
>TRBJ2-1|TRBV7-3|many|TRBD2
TGTGCCAGCAGCTTATCAGGGACTAGCGTCGGTAATGAGCAGTTCTTC
CASSLSGTSVGNEQFF
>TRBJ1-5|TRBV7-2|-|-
TGTGCCAGCAGCCAAAGAGCAGGGATCAATCAGCCCCAGCATTTT
CASSQRAGINQPQHF
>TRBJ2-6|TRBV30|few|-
TGTGCCTGGAGTGGACAGATCTCTGGGGCCAACGTCCTGACTTTC
CAWSGQISGANVLTF
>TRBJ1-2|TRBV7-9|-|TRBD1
TGTGCCAGCAGCGGACAGGGGGTGAAAGGTCTGGATGGCTACACCTTC
CASSGQGVKGLDGYTF
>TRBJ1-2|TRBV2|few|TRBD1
TGTGCCAGTAGGACAGGTAGACTCGAGGGCTACACCTTC
CASRTGRLEGYTF
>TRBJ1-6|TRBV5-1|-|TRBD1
TGCGCCAGCAGACAGGGGAGCTCCCATAATTCACCCCTCCACTTT
CASRQGSSHNSPLHF
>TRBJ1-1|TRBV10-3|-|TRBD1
TGTGCCATCAGACCGACAGGGGACAACACTGAAGCTTTCTTT
CAIRPTGDNTEAFF
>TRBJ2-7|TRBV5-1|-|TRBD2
TGCGCCAGCAGTCCGGGGGGGCGTTCCTACGAGCAGTACTTC
CASSPGGRSYEQYF
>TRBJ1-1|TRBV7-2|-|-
TGTGCCAGCAGCTTCGTCGGGGCCCCCACTGAAGCTTTCTTT
CASSFVGAPTEAFF
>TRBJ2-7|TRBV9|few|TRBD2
TGTGCCAGCAGGGAACGGGGACTAGCGGAGTGCTCGGCCTACGAGCAGTACTTC
CASRERGLAECSAYEQYF
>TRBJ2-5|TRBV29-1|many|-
TGCAGCGTTAGATCTGGAGGGGAGACCCAGTACTTC
CSVRSGGETQYF
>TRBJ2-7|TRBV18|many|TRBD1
TGTGCCAGCTCACCAGGAGGGACAGGGGGAAAGTACGAGCAGTACTTC
CASSPGGTGGKYEQYF
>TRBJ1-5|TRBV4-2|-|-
TGTGCCAGCAGCCAAGGGATACAGGGTTCAGGTCAGCCCCAGCATTTT
CASSQGIQGSGQPQHF
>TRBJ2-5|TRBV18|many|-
TGTGCCAGCTCACCAGGAGGGAAAGAGACCCAGTACTTC
CASSPGGKETQYF